This T cell receptor (beta chain) originates from a study of cytomegalovirus exposure and HLA in healthy donors. Overall study results and limits: There were some public TCRs occurring in many donors, but most TCR sequences were rare. About 87% or about 30% of the time was how often most TCR beta V segments were productive, according to an earlier analysis.

Germline CDR1 SGHDN, CDR2 FVKESK. Trimming took 8 bases from V and 5 from J; bases not matched to a gene: 7. The CDR3 length is 13 residues. Regarding this clone: Its specificity is unknown.

With 60 Vbeta and 13 Jbeta primers, the PCR was carried out. The method was immunoSEQ multiplex PCR; TCRdb's version includes in-frame clones alone and lacks a portion of them. Of 150,000 to 200,000 clones in the sample, about 80% were seen once. Sequencing used PBMCs. The V gene is TRBV14, the J gene TRBJ2-7, with 9 bases matching TRBD1. This TCR was sampled from a woman aged 25 to 39 in good health and CMV-seronegative. CDR3 DNA sequence: TGTGCCAGCGCCCGGACAGGGGTACACGAGCAGTACTTC. Encoded protein: CASARTGVHEQYF.